The 28 T cell receptor beta chains given below trace back to one sample, sequenced in a study of T cell responses to AZD1222 COVID-19 vaccine. Sequencing used immunoSEQ multiplex PCR; TCRdb keeps in-frame clones, though not all of them. Here the sample spans tens of thousands of clones, roughly 85% being singletons. The sequences come from peripheral blood, collected on day 0 of AZD1222 vaccination. All receptors come from an adult in good health.

The J gene is TRBJ2-5, the V gene TRBV9, with 9 bases that match TRBD1. Germline-derived CDR1 and CDR2 are SGDLS and YYNGEE. Trimming took 3 bases from V and 4 from J; bases not matched to a gene: 13. This CDR3 is built from 17 residues. The CDR3 is CASSEGTGQGGLETQYF. CDR3 DNA sequence: TGTGCCAGCAGCGAGGGGACGGGACAGGGTGGTTTAGAGACCCAGTACTTC.

V is TRBV28 and J is TRBJ1-3; D is undetermined. With 5 bases removed from V and 0 bases from J, the gap between germline ends came to 11 bases. The CDR3 extends over 15 amino acids. Per the germline V gene, CDR1 is MDHEN and CDR2 is SYDVKM. Written as DNA, the CDR3 is TGTGCCAGCAGTCCCGGACCGTCCTCTGGAAACACCATATATTTT. Translated: CASSPGPSSGNTIYF.

The V call is TRBV29-1, the J call TRBJ1-1, with no clear D. This CDR3 contains 14 residues. CDR1 is SQVTM, CDR2 ANQGSEA, per germline. V dropped 8 bases and J dropped 0 bases, with 16 bases sitting between them. The CDR3 spells CSFPLSLMNTEAFF. In nucleotides, the CDR3 is TGCAGCTTTCCTCTAAGTCTCATGAACACTGAAGCTTTCTTT.

V gene TRBV19 combines with J gene TRBJ2-3; possibly TRBD1 for D (5 bases). Trimming removed 10 bases at V and 2 bases at J, with 13 bases between. Germline assignment: CDR1 LNHDA and CDR2 SQIVND (reference sequence). The CDR3 has 13 amino acids. CDR3 DNA: TGTGCCACCGAATCCAGGGTCACAGATACGCAGTATTTT. Amino acids: CATESRVTDTQYF. Full variable domain (missing parts from reference TRBV19 and TRBJ2-3): DGGITQSPKYLFRKEGQNVTLSCEQNLNHDAMYWYRQDPGQGLRLIYYSQIVNDFQKGDIAEGYSVSREKKESFPLTVTSAQKNPTAFYLCATESRVTDTQYFGPGTRLTVL.

V is TRBV28 and J is TRBJ2-7; D is possibly TRBD1 (5 bases). The CDR3 sequence is 12 residues long. The germline V gene encodes CDR1 MDHEN and CDR2 SYDVKM. Trimming left V 4 bases short and J 4 bases short, with 8 bases between. The CDR3 sequence is CASSSRVYEQYF. The CDR3 DNA follows: TGTGCCAGCAGTTCCAGGGTTTACGAGCAGTACTTC.

This chain connects TRBV24-1 to TRBJ1-5; 7 bases map to TRBD1. The CDR3 is 16 residues long. Per the germline V gene, CDR1 is KGHDR and CDR2 is SFDVKD. Unmatched junction bases numbered 10, after V lost 3 bases and J lost 6 bases. CDR3 loop: CATSDMGTGAGQPQHF. CDR3 in DNA: TGTGCCACCAGTGATATGGGCACAGGGGCGGGTCAGCCCCAGCATTTT.

The chain combines TRBV5-1 with TRBJ1-2, with D possibly being TRBD1 (5 bases). The V and J ends lost 0 bases and 6 bases respectively, with 12 bases between them. Germline CDR1 and CDR2: SGHRS and YFSETQ. The CDR3 is made up of 14 amino acids. The CDR3: CASSLAGFRDGYTF. In nucleotides, the CDR3 is TGCGCCAGCAGCTTGGCCGGTTTCAGGGATGGCTACACCTTC. Variable domain in full (rest from reference TRBV5-1 and TRBJ1-2): KAGVTQTPRYLIKTRGQQVTLSCSPISGHRSVSWYQQTPGQGLQFLFEYFSETQRNKGNFPGRFSGRQFSNSRSEMNVSTLELGDSALYLCASSLAGFRDGYTFGSGTRLTVV.

The rearrangement links TRBV7-3 to TRBJ2-1, with 9 positions matching TRBD1. The CDR3 length is 15 residues. Germline CDR1 is SGHTA and CDR2 is FQGTGA. V dropped 3 bases and J dropped 6; count of bases not matched to a gene: 6. The CDR3 spells CASSFGQGSGNEQFF. The CDR3 bases are TGTGCCAGCAGCTTCGGACAGGGGTCCGGCAATGAGCAGTTCTTC.

The chain has TRBV15 and TRBJ1-3, with D uncertain. The germline V and J ends were trimmed by 0 bases and 0 bases, with 12 bases remaining between them. The CDR3 runs to 17 residues. Germline V gene data show CDR1 as LNHNV and CDR2 as YYDKDF (reference sequence). The CDR3 loop reads CATSRDPGSLSGNTIYF. DNA for the CDR3: TGTGCCACCAGCAGAGATCCAGGCAGCCTCTCTGGAAACACCATATATTTT.

This clone was counted once. The chain links TRBV11-2 to TRBJ1-1; D call uncertain. Trimming stripped 2 bases from V and 0 bases from J, with 10 bases between. Germline-derived CDR1 and CDR2 are SGHAT and FQNNGV. This CDR3 region has 15 residues. Written as DNA, the CDR3 is TGTGCCAGCAGCTTAATGGCAGACATGAACACTGAAGCTTTCTTT. Its translation: CASSLMADMNTEAFF. The full variable domain, completed using reference TRBV11-2 and TRBJ1-1, is EAGVAQSPRYKIIEKRQSVAFWCNPISGHATLYWYQQILGQGPKLLIQFQNNGVVDDSQLPKDRFSAERLKGVDSTLKIQPAKLEDSAVYLCASSLMADMNTEAFFGQGTRLTVV.

The V and J genes are TRBV2 and TRBJ1-2; D remains ambiguous. The CDR3 consists of 16 residues. V dropped 1 base and J dropped 1 base, with 13 bases sitting between them. Germline CDR1 is SNHLY and CDR2 is FYNNEI. CDR3 bases: TGTGCCAGCAGTGAAGTGCGTCCCGAGGGTAACTATGGCTACACCTTC. Translated, it gives CASSEVRPEGNYGYTF.

The chain couples TRBV5-5 to TRBJ2-5, with D possibly being TRBD2 (5 bases). The V gene's germline CDR1 is SGHKS and CDR2 YYEKEE (reference sequence). This CDR3 has 14 amino acids. Trimming stripped 0 bases from V and 2 bases from J, with 8 bases between. CDR3 residues: CASSLVRGQETQYF. The CDR3 nucleotides are TGTGCCAGCAGCTTGGTTCGGGGTCAAGAGACCCAGTACTTC.

Worth noting for this clone: Other DNA sequences within the sample encode an identical CDR3. V gene TRBV4-2 combines with J gene TRBJ2-7, with 7 bases aligning to TRBD2. The CDR3 has 17 amino acids. CDR1 and CDR2 from the germline V gene are LGHNA and YNFKEQ. Trimming cost V 4 bases and J 2 bases; bases outside gene matches: 14. The CDR3 spells CASSRIPGLAGAYEQYF. The CDR3 bases are TGTGCCAGCAGCCGCATCCCGGGACTGGCGGGGGCCTACGAGCAGTACTTC.

This rearrangement joins TRBV6-2 or TRBV6-3 to TRBJ1-2; 7 bases align to TRBD1. CDR1 is MNHEY, CDR2 SVGEGT, per germline. The CDR3 spans 13 residues. Trimming cost V 5 bases and J 7 bases; bases outside gene matches: 7. DNA for the CDR3: TGTGCCAGCAGTCCCGACAGGGTTGTTGGCTACACCTTC. This sequence encodes CASSPDRVVGYTF.

The V and J genes are TRBV12-3 or TRBV12-4 and TRBJ1-1; no firm D call. The CDR3 contains 13 residues. Trimming stripped 3 bases from V and 2 bases from J, with 7 bases between. CDR3 nucleotide sequence: TGTGCCAGCAGTTTTAAGGTTAACACTGAAGCTTTCTTT. Translated: CASSFKVNTEAFF.

This chain links TRBV5-1 with TRBJ2-3; 9 bases fit TRBD2. The CDR3 totals 15 residues. Germline V gene lookup returns CDR1 SGHRS and CDR2 YFSETQ. V dropped 5 bases and J dropped 3; count of bases not matched to a gene: 7. The CDR3 loop reads CASRQSGGLTDTQYF. In DNA form, the CDR3 reads TGCGCCAGCAGGCAGAGCGGGGGGTTGACAGATACGCAGTATTTT.

V and J are TRBV27 and TRBJ1-2; 7 bases are shared with TRBD1. The CDR3 is 14 residues long. V shed 6 bases, J shed 8 bases, and the junction held 12 bases outside the gene matches. CDR1 and CDR2 (germline): MNHEY, SMNVEV (reference sequence). CDR3 protein: CASRTADRVGGYTF. CDR3 in DNA: TGTGCCAGCAGGACGGCTGACAGGGTAGGGGGCTACACCTTC.

As concerns this clone: Other DNA sequences in the sample encode the same CDR3. The chain joins TRBV18 to TRBJ2-5, with D unresolved. Germline V gives CDR1 KGHSH, CDR2 LQKENI. The V end lost 1 base, the J end lost 1 base, and 1 base lay between the germline ends. This CDR3 has 12 amino acids. CDR3 sequence (DNA): TGTGCCAGCTCACCACGCCAAGAGACCCAGTACTTC. Its protein product is CASSPRQETQYF.

CDR3 DNA: TGTGCCGGGAGGGCTAGCGGGACCGACGGGGAGCTGTTTTTT. Translated, it gives CAGRASGTDGELFF. The J gene is TRBJ2-2, the V gene TRBV9; TRBD2 aligns across 9 bases. The CDR3 loop spans 14 amino acids. Germline CDR1 is SGDLS and CDR2 is YYNGEE. Trimming removed 10 bases from V and 7 bases from J; junction bases left unmatched: 11.

CDR3 nucleotides: TGTGCCAGCAGCTCCTCCTTTCCTGTTTATGGCTACACCTTC. Translation: CASSSSFPVYGYTF. The V and J genes are TRBV27 and TRBJ1-2, with no clear D. Trimming removed 6 bases from V and 5 bases from J, with 16 bases in between. The CDR3 is 14 amino acids. From germline, CDR1 is MNHEY and CDR2 SMNVEV (reference sequence).

The genes are TRBV5-3 and TRBJ2-1; D may be TRBD1 (5 bases). TRBV5-3 is an ORF for which the function is uncertain. V was cut by 3 bases and J by 0 bases, with 22 bases left in between. There are 19 residues in the CDR3. This chain's CDR3 is CARSSPGILTGSSYNEQFF. CDR3 DNA: TGTGCCAGAAGCTCACCTGGGATATTAACAGGAAGCTCCTACAATGAGCAGTTCTTC.

The rearrangement links TRBV14 to TRBJ1-4; no clear D gene. V was clipped by 1 base and J by 11 bases, with 17 bases between them. Germline values: CDR1 SGHDN, CDR2 FVKESK. The CDR3 totals 15 residues. CDR3 loop: CASSQGGRLMRKLFF. The DNA of the CDR3 is TGTGCCAGCAGCCAAGGTGGACGTCTAATGAGGAAACTGTTTTTT.

The chain uses TRBV7-2 and TRBJ1-3; TRBD1 agrees at 7 bases. Germline-derived CDR1 and CDR2 are SGHTA and FQGNSA. After removal of 3 bases from V and 9 bases from J, the junction contained 11 bases not matched to a gene. The CDR3 loop spans 15 amino acids. The CDR3 DNA sequence: TGTGCCAGCAGCTTCGGGACAGCTCCCGGGGGCACCATATATTTT. Residues: CASSFGTAPGGTIYF.

The CDR3 loop reads CSVEVARWDRGNNEQFF. The CDR3 DNA follows: TGCAGCGTTGAAGTGGCCCGCTGGGACAGGGGGAACAATGAGCAGTTCTTC. The chain uses TRBV29-1 and TRBJ2-1; TRBD1 matches 11 bases. The J segment lost 5 bases and the V segment lost 1 base, leaving 10 bases of the junction unmatched. This CDR3 comprises 17 residues. Per germline, CDR1 SQVTM and CDR2 ANQGSEA.

The rearrangement joins TRBV27 to TRBJ1-2, with D perhaps TRBD1 (6 bases). Germline V CDR1 and CDR2: MNHEY, SMNVEV (reference sequence). The germline V and J ends were trimmed by 6 bases and 4 bases, with 15 bases remaining between them. The CDR3 runs to 14 residues. The CDR3 DNA sequence: TGTGCCAGCAGCCCGGGCTCAGGGGTCTATGGCTACACCTTC. Protein product: CASSPGSGVYGYTF.

The chain links TRBV12-3 or TRBV12-4 to TRBJ1-5; weak D call: TRBD1 (6 bases). Trimming pared 6 bases from V and 4 bases from J, leaving 10 bases between. The CDR3 sequence is 13 residues long. The CDR3 DNA reads as TGTGCCAGCAGCAGACAGGTTAATCAGCCCCAGCATTTT. It codes for CASSRQVNQPQHF.

This chain joins TRBV5-4 and TRBJ1-3, with 8 bases that match TRBD1. The CDR3 loop spans 14 amino acids. With V trimmed by 3 bases and J by 7 bases, 6 bases remained unmatched. Germline assignment: CDR1 SGHNT and CDR2 YYREEE (reference sequence). The CDR3 region is CASSYGQGYNTIYF. In nucleotides, the CDR3 is TGTGCCAGCAGCTACGGACAGGGTTACAACACCATATATTTT.

The chain links TRBV19 to TRBJ2-1; tentatively, D is TRBD1 or TRBD2 (7 bases each). The CDR3 extends over 14 amino acids. From germline, CDR1 is LNHDA and CDR2 SQIVND (reference sequence). Trimming took off 11 bases at V and 5 bases at J, with 19 bases between the two ends. The CDR3 bases are TGTGCCGTATACGGCAGGGGGAGGGACAATGAGCAGTTCTTC. It is translated as CAVYGRGRDNEQFF.